This T cell receptor (beta chain) is drawn from a study of OX40 agonist ivuxolimab in advanced cancers. This CDR3 has 14 residues. Germline V gene data show CDR1 as GTSNPN and CDR2 as SVGIG (reference sequence). Trimming pared 0 bases from V and 5 bases from J, leaving 13 bases between. Clones were read by immunoSEQ multiplex PCR, and TCRdb kept only the in-frame ones, dropping some. The sample contains 50,000 to 55,000 clones, 80% to 90% of which appear only once. Concerning this clone itself: The antigen is not known.

Patients with autoimmune history or systemic immunosuppression were excluded. Study results and caveats: Dosing at 0.1 to 3.0 mg/kg was accompanied by clonal expansion of CD4+ and CD8+ blood T cells by week 6.

The receptor comes from an adult with an advanced solid tumor such as melanoma, head and neck, liver or kidney cancer. The sample in question was CD4+ or CD8+ T cells sorted from blood, obtained in a trial of the OX40 agonist ivuxolimab. This chain connects TRBV30 to TRBJ2-5, with D perhaps given as TRBD1 or TRBD2 (6 bases each). The chain's CDR3 is CAWSVSGAGETQYF. Here the CDR3 DNA reads TGTGCCTGGAGTGTCTCAGGGGCGGGGGAGACCCAGTACTTC.